This TCR beta chain was captured in a study of blood T cell repertoires in COVID-19. Study information: Samples of COVID-19 (acute and convalescent) were obtained from the United States, Italy and Spain.

TCRdb's copy holds only in-frame clones and misses some; the assay was immunoSEQ multiplex PCR. The sample has more than 95,000 clones; approximately 87% are singletons. The CDR3 has 15 amino acids. The trim removed 0 bases at V and 1 base at J, leaving 1 base unmatched. The specimen sequenced was peripheral blood. This TCR derives from a man aged 65-85 years who had recovered from COVID-19. V usage is TRBV23-1 and J usage is TRBJ1-2, with 8 bases matching TRBD1. TRBV23-1 is classed as an ORF, of uncertain function. The DNA of the CDR3 is TGCGCCAGCAGTCAATCCGGACAGGGTAACTATGGCTACACCTTC. It encodes CASSQSGQGNYGYTF.